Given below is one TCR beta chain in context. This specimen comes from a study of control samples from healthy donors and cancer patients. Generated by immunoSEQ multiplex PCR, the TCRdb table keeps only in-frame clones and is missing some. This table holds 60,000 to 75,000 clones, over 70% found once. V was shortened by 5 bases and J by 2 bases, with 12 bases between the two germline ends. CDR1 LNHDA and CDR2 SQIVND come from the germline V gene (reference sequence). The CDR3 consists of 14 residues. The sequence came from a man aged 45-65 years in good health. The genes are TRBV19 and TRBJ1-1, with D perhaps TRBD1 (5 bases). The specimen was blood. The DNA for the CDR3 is TGTGCCAGTAGTCTCACAGGAGTCAACACTGAAGCTTTCTTT. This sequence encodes CASSLTGVNTEAFF.